Reported below is one TCR beta chain. These data belong to a study of blood T cell repertoires in COVID-19. Study summary: The samples span acute and convalescent COVID-19 from the United States, Italy and Spain. PBMCs, B-cell-depleted T cells, or T cells were the source of the cDNA or gDNA that made up the material.

In the authors' methods: The assay estimated nucleated cells by amplifying reference gene primers. TCRdb's copy holds only in-frame clones and misses some; the assay was immunoSEQ multiplex PCR. The V and J calls and clone size are taken from that table; D and trimming were inferred from the DNA. The sample yields about 220,000 clones, less than 90% seen once. With 6 bases removed from V and 0 bases from J, the gap between germline ends came to 12 bases. Germline V gene lookup returns CDR1 MNHEY and CDR2 SVGAGI. This CDR3 spans 15 amino acids. The chain joins TRBV6-5 to TRBJ1-3; D is unclear. The sequencing input was peripheral blood. The sequence derives from a man aged 30 to 45 with active or convalescent COVID-19. The CDR3: CASRGRLDSGNTIYF. Here the CDR3 DNA reads TGTGCCAGCAGGGGTAGACTGGACTCTGGAAACACCATATATTTT.